The 7 T cell receptor beta chains given below trace back to one sample, sequenced in a study of T cells in Graves' hyperthyroidism and ophthalmopathy. Amplification of TCR beta CDR3 regions used RNA as the template. TCR CDR3 regions were first amplified by RT-PCR with HTBI primers. One entry per CDR3 protein results from TCRdb running MiXCR on the multiplex PCR reads. This table holds approximately 360,000 distinct CDR3 sequences, roughly 14% found once. Sequencing used blood. These receptors came from a woman aged 18-30 years with Graves' hyperthyroidism that later progressed to Graves' ophthalmopathy.

This clonotype was picked up a small number of times. The chain is built from TRBV6-1 and TRBJ2-3; a possible D gene is TRBD1 (5 bases). Deletions cut 5 bases from V and 0 bases from J, with 18 bases between. Per the germline V gene, CDR1 is MNHNS and CDR2 is SASEGT. This CDR3 spans 17 amino acids. The CDR3 sequence is CASSWGLVRLSTDTQYF. CDR3 bases: TGTGCCAGCAGTTGGGGCCTGGTCCGATTAAGCACAGATACGCAGTATTTT.

This clonotype was observed a handful of times. The genes are TRBV30 and TRBJ2-6, with D possibly matching TRBD1 (7 bases). Germline-derived CDR1 and CDR2 are GTSNPN and SVGIG (reference sequence). The CDR3 consists of 19 residues. V gave up 0 bases and J gave up 0 bases, with 18 bases separating them. The CDR3 is CAWSVGRQGLSSGANVLTF. The CDR3 DNA reads TGTGCCTGGAGTGTAGGCCGACAGGGACTTAGCTCTGGGGCCAACGTCCTGACTTTC. Together with reference TRBV30 and TRBJ2-6, the CDR3 gives the full variable domain: SQTIHQWPATLVQPVGSPLSLECTVEGTSNPNLYWYRQAAGRGLQLLFYSVGIGQISSEVPQNLSASRPQDRQFILSSKKLLLSDSGFYLCAWSVGRQGLSSGANVLTFGAGSRLTVL.

The CDR3 is CASSFGRLTEAFF. CDR3 in DNA: TGTGCCAGCAGCTTTGGACGGCTCACTGAAGCTTTCTTT. V and J are TRBV11-3 and TRBJ1-1, with no clear D. This CDR3 spans 13 amino acids. Trimming took off 3 bases at V and 4 bases at J, with 9 bases between the two ends. Germline loops: CDR1 SGHNT, CDR2 YENEEA.

This clonotype was seen at least ten times. The chain links TRBV28 to TRBJ2-7; no reliable D call. CDR1 is MDHEN and CDR2 is SYDVKM in the germline V gene. With 2 bases removed from V and 0 bases from J, the gap between germline ends came to 14 bases. The CDR3 spans 16 residues. The CDR3 reads CASSLLDWTSSYEQYF. CDR3 sequence (DNA): TGTGCCAGCAGTTTACTAGACTGGACGAGCTCCTACGAGCAGTACTTC.

This clonotype was observed a few times. The CDR3 DNA follows: TGTGCCAGTAGTTCCGGGACAGGGGCGGGGGAGCAGTACTTC. Translation gives CASSSGTGAGEQYF. The chain recombines TRBV19 with TRBJ2-7; 10 bases align to TRBD1. Germline V lookup: CDR1 LNHDA, CDR2 SQIVND (reference sequence). This CDR3 spans 14 amino acids. The trim removed 5 bases at V and 7 bases at J, leaving 8 bases unmatched.

This clonotype came up many times. The V and J genes are TRBV11-2 and TRBJ2-3; the D is unclear. CDR1 is SGHAT, CDR2 FQNNGV, per germline. This CDR3 region has 14 residues. V was clipped by 3 bases and J by 1 base, with 8 bases between them. The DNA of the CDR3 is TGTGCCAGCAGCTTTTATCTAGGCACAGATACGCAGTATTTT. Translation gives CASSFYLGTDTQYF.

This clonotype was detected many times. The gene calls are TRBV18 and TRBJ2-7; tentative D call: TRBD2 (5 bases). CDR3 length equals 13 residues. V lost 2 bases to trimming and J lost 6 bases, with 11 bases between them. Per the germline V gene, CDR1 is KGHSH and CDR2 is LQKENI. The CDR3 bases are TGTGCCAGCTCACCAGACGGGATGAGCGAGCAGTACTTC. It yields the protein CASSPDGMSEQYF.